The 2 T cell receptor beta chains listed next were all sequenced from one sample in a study of T cell clonotyping in hematopoietic cell transplantation. Sequencing used immunoSEQ multiplex PCR; TCRdb keeps in-frame clones, though not all of them. The data show 8,500 to 14,000 clones, with roughly nine tenths seen just once and about 16% held by the top ten. The input for sequencing was PBMCs, taken 100 days after allogeneic stem cell transplant. The receptors were gathered from a female patient in her sixties who had an allogeneic stem cell transplant from an unrelated donor, so the T cells may come from the graft donor. Some clones in this sample may be carry-over from other donors' samples.

This chain links TRBV9 with TRBJ1-3; 7 bases map to TRBD1. V dropped 0 bases and J dropped 9; count of bases not matched to a gene: 3. CDR1 SGDLS and CDR2 YYNGEE come from the germline V gene. The CDR3 covers 13 residues. CDR3 region: CASSVEGDSTIYF. The CDR3 nucleotides read TGTGCCAGCAGCGTAGAGGGGGACAGCACCATATATTTT.

The gene calls are TRBV4-3 and TRBJ2-5, with D possibly matching TRBD2 (5 bases). This CDR3 comprises 15 residues. Germline loops: CDR1 LGHNA, CDR2 YSLEER. The V gene lost 0 bases and the J gene lost 5 bases, with 13 bases spanning the gap. CDR3 in DNA: TGCGCCAGCAGCCAAGATCGGAGGTCACGGGAGACCCAGTACTTC. Its translation: CASSQDRRSRETQYF.